The clone carrying this T cell receptor (beta chain) was seen a few times. This entry belongs to a study of patients and donors after allogeneic stem cell transplantation. TCRdb redid the calling of the RT-PCR reads with MiXCR, one entry per CDR3 protein. The sample lists about 960,000 distinct CDR3 sequences, around 17% occurring once. CDR1 is SGDLS, CDR2 YYNGEE, per germline. Trimming shortened V by 4 bases and J by 4 bases, and 15 bases separated the two germline ends. The CDR3 is made up of 14 amino acids. Sequences were obtained from blood, either unsorted or a sorted T cell fraction (not recorded which). J is TRBJ2-7 and V is TRBV9; possibly TRBD1 for D (5 bases). The origin of this receptor is a human donor who was either an allogeneic HSCT recipient or a stem cell or donor lymphocyte infusion donor (not recorded which). It is not recorded whose cells these are; they may come from a transplant donor. The CDR3 sequence: CASSPRQTWYEQYF. The CDR3 DNA follows: TGTGCCAGCAGCCCACGACAGACTTGGTACGAGCAGTACTTC.